The 15 T cell receptor beta chains below all came from one sample that was sequenced in a study of T-cell reconstitution after alpha-beta-depleted transplantation in children. Researchers prepared the TCRbeta library using unique molecular identifiers, the study reports. TCRdb processed the PCR reads anew with MiXCR; each CDR3 protein has one entry. The repertoire includes approximately 980,000 distinct CDR3 sequences, about 29% of them detected once, and 25% to 35% sits in the top ten. The sample was PBMCs, mostly from graft donor cells, taken 360 days after TCRalphabeta/CD19-depleted stem cell transplant. These receptors originate from a boy under three years old who had a stem cell transplant for SCID, so the T cells may come from the graft donor.

The V and J genes are TRBV9 and TRBJ2-5; D uncertain. The CDR3 contains 14 residues. Germline V CDR1 and CDR2: SGDLS, YYNGEE. Trimming shortened V by 0 bases and J by 2 bases, and 8 bases separated the two germline ends. The DNA for the CDR3 is TGTGCCAGCAGCGTAGCGACCGAGCAAGAGACCCAGTACTTC. Its protein product is CASSVATEQETQYF.

This rearrangement joins TRBV5-1 to TRBJ2-2; tentative D call: TRBD2 (6 bases). CDR3 length: 18 amino acids. CDR1 SGHRS and CDR2 YFSETQ come from the germline V gene. V shed 3 bases and J shed 1 base, with 19 bases lying between them. CDR3 protein: CASSWTRRDLKNTGELFF. Written as DNA, the CDR3 is TGCGCCAGCAGCTGGACTCGTCGGGACTTGAAGAACACCGGGGAGCTGTTTTTT.

This clonotype was seen repeatedly, ten times or more. The chain recombines TRBV10-3 with TRBJ1-3; D is unclear. The germline gives CDR1 ENHRY, CDR2 SYGVKD. V dropped 3 bases and J dropped 0 bases, with 6 bases sitting between them. This CDR3 contains 14 residues. DNA for the CDR3: TGTGCCATCAGTGAAGTTGGCTCTGGAAACACCATATATTTT. Its protein is CAISEVGSGNTIYF.

This clonotype showed up just a few times. The V and J genes are TRBV7-2 and TRBJ1-2; D possibly corresponds to TRBD1 (6 bases). The CDR3 sequence is 16 residues long. Germline CDR1 reads SGHTA; CDR2 reads FQGNSA. Trimming pared 1 base from V and 4 bases from J, leaving 16 bases between. The CDR3 bases are TGTGCCAGCAGCTTAGTGAGACAGGATGCGTTCTATGGCTACACCTTC. Its translation: CASSLVRQDAFYGYTF.

This clonotype was seen only a few times. The chain employs TRBV5-1 and TRBJ2-4, with D possibly being TRBD1 (5 bases). The CDR3 is 16 residues long. Germline V gene data show CDR1 as SGHRS and CDR2 as YFSETQ. Trimming shortened V by 1 base and J by 0 bases, and 11 bases separated the two germline ends. The CDR3 coding sequence is TGCGCCAGCAGCTTGTCGCCTCAGGGAGCCAAAAACATTCAGTACTTC. Translation gives CASSLSPQGAKNIQYF.

V usage is TRBV29-1 and J usage is TRBJ2-5; 9 bases agree with TRBD2. From germline, CDR1 is SQVTM and CDR2 ANQGSEA. With 4 bases clipped from V and 5 bases from J, the junction kept 14 bases outside the gene matches. The length of the CDR3 is 16 residues. This CDR3 is CSVASPRLAAGETQYF. CDR3 DNA sequence: TGCAGCGTTGCGTCCCCAAGACTAGCGGCTGGGGAGACCCAGTACTTC.

This clonotype was recorded once. The chain is built from TRBV20-1 and TRBJ1-5; 8 positions match TRBD1. The CDR3 spans 16 residues. CDR1 and CDR2 from the germline V gene are DFQATT and SNEGSKA (reference sequence). Losses at the gene ends were 2 bases for V and 2 bases for J; bases not matched to a gene: 8. CDR3 sequence reads: CSARWAAGQGNQPQHF. The CDR3 bases are TGCAGTGCTAGATGGGCCGCGGGACAGGGCAATCAGCCCCAGCATTTT.

The chain recombines TRBV12-3 or TRBV12-4 with TRBJ2-3; D uncertain. The CDR3 sequence is 14 residues long. Trimming stripped 3 bases from V and 6 bases from J, with 13 bases between. In DNA form, the CDR3 reads TGTGCCAGCAGTTTGTCCACGGCGTTCGATACGCAGTATTTT. Amino acids: CASSLSTAFDTQYF.

The chain employs TRBV7-2 and TRBJ2-3; perhaps TRBD1 as D (5 bases). Per the germline V gene, CDR1 is SGHTA and CDR2 is FQGNSA. V lost 7 bases and J lost 4, with 12 bases in between. There are 13 residues in the CDR3. This chain's CDR3 is CASTATQADTQYF. The DNA for the CDR3 is TGTGCCAGCACCGCAACACAGGCAGATACGCAGTATTTT.

The DNA for the CDR3 is TGTGCCAGCAGTTGGACTAGCGGGGGGCCTTATGGGGAGCAGTACTTC. Translated, it gives CASSWTSGGPYGEQYF. The rearrangement joins TRBV12-3 or TRBV12-4 to TRBJ2-7; TRBD2 aligns across 14 bases. V was pared by 4 bases and J by 7 bases, with 9 bases of the junction left unmatched. The CDR3 length is 16 residues.

The chain employs TRBV6-1 and TRBJ2-3; 7 bases line up with TRBD2. Losses at the gene ends were 4 bases for V and 5 bases for J; bases not matched to a gene: 12. The CDR3 length is 16 residues. CDR1 is MNHNS and CDR2 is SASEGT in the germline V gene. CDR3: CASSGRAGEWIDTQYF. The CDR3 DNA reads as TGTGCCAGCAGTGGCCGCGCGGGGGAGTGGATAGATACGCAGTATTTT.

This clonotype was counted a few times. The V and J genes are TRBV5-5 and TRBJ1-1, with a weak D call TRBD1 (5 bases). The length of the CDR3 is 15 residues. V was trimmed by 4 bases and J by 5 bases, leaving 18 bases between them. The germline V gene has CDR1 SGHKS and CDR2 YYEKEE (reference sequence). Here the CDR3 reads CASSSYRDPRTEAFF. CDR3 nucleotides: TGTGCCAGCAGCAGTTACCGGGACCCCCGGACTGAAGCTTTCTTT.

This clonotype appeared a few times. The rearrangement links TRBV28 to TRBJ2-1; no clear D. The CDR3 has 14 amino acids. V was trimmed by 5 bases and J by 5 bases, leaving 13 bases between them. The germline gives CDR1 MDHEN, CDR2 SYDVKM. As DNA, the CDR3 is TGTGCCAGCAGTCCGATTGAGGTCCACAATGAGCAGTTCTTC. It encodes CASSPIEVHNEQFF. The variable domain in full, with the rest retrieved from reference TRBV28 and TRBJ2-1, is DVKVTQSSRYLVKRTGEKVFLECVQDMDHENMFWYRQDPGLGLRLIYFSYDVKMKEKGDIPEGYSVSREKKERFSLILESASTNQTSMYLCASSPIEVHNEQFFGPGTRLTVL.

This sequence joins TRBV5-1 and TRBJ2-3; D tentatively fits TRBD1 or TRBD2 (5 bases each). There are 17 residues in the CDR3. The germline V gene has CDR1 SGHRS and CDR2 YFSETQ. V lost 6 bases and J lost 2, with 22 bases in between. The CDR3 here is CASILSPDLGDTDTQYF. DNA for the CDR3: TGCGCCAGCATCCTTAGTCCGGACTTGGGGGACACAGATACGCAGTATTTT.

This clonotype appeared a few times. V gene TRBV29-1 combines with J gene TRBJ1-1; no reliable D call. The CDR3 is 13 residues long. Germline CDR1 reads SQVTM; CDR2 reads ANQGSEA. V lost 3 bases and J lost 2, with 10 bases in between. CDR3 bases: TGCAGCGTTGACACCGGGTCAAACACTGAAGCTTTCTTT. Protein sequence: CSVDTGSNTEAFF.